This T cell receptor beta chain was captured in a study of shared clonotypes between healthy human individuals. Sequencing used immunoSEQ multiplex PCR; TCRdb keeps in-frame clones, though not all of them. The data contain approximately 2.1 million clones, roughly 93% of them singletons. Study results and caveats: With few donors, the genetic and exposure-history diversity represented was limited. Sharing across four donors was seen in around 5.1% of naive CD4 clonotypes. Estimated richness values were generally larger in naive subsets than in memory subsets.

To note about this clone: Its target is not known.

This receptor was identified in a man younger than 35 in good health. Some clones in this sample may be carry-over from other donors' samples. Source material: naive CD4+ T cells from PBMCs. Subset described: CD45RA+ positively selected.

The CDR3 region is CASSPGDPGQINYGYTF. The CDR3 region has the DNA TGTGCCAGCTCACCAGGTGATCCGGGACAAATAAACTATGGCTACACCTTC. The V and J genes are TRBV18 and TRBJ1-2; D may be TRBD1 (6 bases). This CDR3 contains 17 residues. Trimming took off 2 bases at V and 2 bases at J, with 18 bases between the two ends. Per germline, CDR1 KGHSH and CDR2 LQKENI. The full variable domain, rest sourced from reference TRBV18 and TRBJ1-2, is NAGVMQNPRHLVRRRGQEARLRCSPMKGHSHVYWYRQLPEEGLKFMVYLQKENIIDESGMPKERFSAEFPKEGPSILRIQQVVRGDSAAYFCASSPGDPGQINYGYTFGSGTRLTVV.